These T cell receptor beta chains were read from a single sample in a study of radiotherapy plus CTLA-4 blockade in lung cancer. Using immunoSEQ multiplex PCR, the repertoire was profiled, and TCRdb retains in-frame clones only, with some absent. In the table there are about 88,000 clones, about two thirds of which are singletons. The sequences come from peripheral blood, collected from a patient treated with radiotherapy plus ipilimumab. The source is a human donor with non-small cell lung cancer that progressed on radiotherapy plus ipilimumab. Each CDR3 is given without its conserved first and last residue. The order of the fields is V gene, CDR3 protein.

TRBV7-9	ASSLAGGDEQF
TRBV28	ASSPRGIRTNTEAF
TRBV5-1	ASKGGTGPYEQY
TRBV2	ASRRAGVVGGANVLT
TRBV4-1	ASSQPSSYNEQF
TRBV4-2	ASSHGNEQF
TRBV6-5	ASSEFSFSSPLH
TRBV5-1	ASSLGSGDWGDTQY
TRBV7-2	ASSLEAGEDTQY
TRBV5-1	ASSLGGGVEGYT
TRBV15	ATSLEGNTQY
TRBV28	ASSLRQGLNIQY
TRBV29-1	SVEGRQGGYEQY
TRBV4-3	ASSQDGRGSSYEQY
TRBV5-1	ASSLVGGLRPETQY
TRBV9	ASSGGLAELTDTQY
TRBV30	AWKMGGSYEQY
TRBV5-7	ASSLGGAGYGYT
TRBV5-4	ASSGGDTEAF
TRBV15	ATSTPTAGPFGEQF
TRBV5-6	ASSIGTGGHGYT
TRBV6-5	ASRWDNGYT